The present TCR beta chain was sequenced within a study of cytomegalovirus exposure and HLA in healthy donors (dated by TCRdb to 2016 to 2017). Describing the broader study: An earlier analysis of several hundred of the donors reported 250 to 350 Gb of sequence data and 117 million unique TCR beta sequences obtained from around 190 million T cells. In a later genetic analysis, genome-wide SNP genotypes for about 65% of the 666 donors were used, and that subset was treated as a discovery cohort. On average, roughly 250,000 unique TCR beta nucleotide sequences were sequenced per donor among 350 to 400 genotyped donors of the cohort, with roughly 18% of those sequences being non-productive. Class I and class II HLA loci were covered by the typing at four-digit resolution. High-throughput TCR immunosequencing, statistical association of individual TCRs with disease status, and machine learning were combined to predict cytomegalovirus infection status. The study used immunosequencing to profile the T cell repertoires of approximately 650 subjects and linked those repertoires to cytomegalovirus serostatus. The study aimed to test whether signatures of past pathogen exposure could be identified by cataloging public T cell receptors. Rather than drawing on any new phenotypic data, the later analysis identified candidate immune exposures from TCR beta sequences and the way those sequences occurred across donors. In addition to the first cohort of 500 to 850 subjects, a separate validation cohort of 120 different subjects was used. In a later analysis, previously published TCR beta repertoires from 600 to 850 donors were re-analyzed and high-resolution HLA genotyping was added so that TCR occurrence patterns could be studied. All discovery cohort repertoires had been generated on a single sequencing platform. Roughly five DR-DQ haplotypes were treated as single units for association and clustering because of strong linkage in the cohort. About 310 gigabases of sequencing data and approximately 84 million unique TCR sequences were included in an early release covering around 650 HLA-typed donors. The genetic ancestry cluster associated with self-reported Caucasian donors included 80% to 90% of the 398 genotyped donors. In an earlier analysis of 500 to 650 of the donors, high-throughput TCR beta sequencing was used to judge whether each TCR beta V gene segment behaved as functional or pseudogenic. Typing coverage differed by locus: A, B, C, DRB1 and DQB1 were typed in roughly 629-640 donors, DQA1 in about 510, DPA1 in approximately 600, and DPB1 in 472. Donor age, sex, ethnicity and CMV serostatus were collected together with the repertoire data. Broad study findings and their caveats: Only TCR beta chains were sequenced in this cohort, and the absence of alpha or paired-chain data limited detectable features. A further reported finding was that TCR beta sequences accurately predicted the HLA-A and HLA-B alleles for most subjects in the first cohort. It was suggested by the authors that the approach could potentially be generalized to other disease states and immunological phenotypes. Linkage disequilibrium might explain the correlated functional status among segregating V segments, but an unknown experimental factor could not be excluded. The study listed approximately 150 TCR beta chains as associated with cytomegalovirus. According to a later analysis, parvovirus B19, influenza, CMV and Epstein-Barr virus appeared linked to several top co-occurrence clusters. A later analysis associated 15,000 to 20,000 TCR beta sequences with specific HLA alleles at a false discovery rate of 0.05. In an earlier analysis of several hundred of the donors, most TCR beta V segments were observed in productive rearrangements about 90% or about 30% of the time, broadly matching IMGT annotations. A group of highly shared sequence variants was considered likely to be a technical artifact of the sequencing pipeline. The classifier was reported to diagnose cytomegalovirus status with high specificity and sensitivity in both the original cohort and the validation cohort. According to a later genetic analysis, donors in an Asian-associated ancestry cluster had fewer N-insertions in productive TCRs than the approximately 700-donor mean. A later genetic analysis associated a missense DCLRE1C variant with V-gene and J-gene trimming of TCR beta chains, and an independent cohort replicated the association. According to a later analysis, most CMV-associated TCR beta chains appeared to be HLA-restricted, and the HLA associations seemed to be driven largely by CMV exposure. Presence/absence analyses assumed roughly uniform sequencing depth across donors, an assumption that may not hold. A few of the identified cytomegalovirus-associated TCR beta chains were confirmed in vitro to be specific for cytomegalovirus antigens. Because HLA typing was missing for some donors at each locus, association tests included only the typed subset. According to a later analysis, TCR association rates differed among HLA loci, with DRB1 alleles showing the most associated TCRs and HLA-C alleles showing the fewest. A later analysis found that HLA-associated TCR beta chains were more clonally expanded and had lower generation probabilities than equally common non-associated chains. Most TCR sequences were observed very rarely across donors, whereas some public TCRs were present in many individuals. Strong co-occurrence of HLA alleles, especially DR and DQ, made assigning TCR associations to individual alleles difficult. CMV serostatus was the only immune exposure information available for the cohort. The earlier analysis of around 600 of the donors excluded approximately 17 rarely observed V segments, including chromosome 9 orphons, because counts were too low.

In total, approximately 700 healthy bone marrow donors made up the cohort. At the time of sampling, every cohort member was nominally healthy, though immune exposures that went unrecorded were likely present. The donor tested CMV seropositive, placing the donor among the 289 seropositive members of the cohort. A peripheral blood sample was provided by each donor, and peripheral blood mononuclear cells were used for TCR beta sequencing. The Qiagen DNeasy Blood Extraction Kit was used to extract genomic DNA from the blood cell samples. The library was generated by the immunoSEQ multiplex PCR assay. The multiplex PCR relied on a mix of 60 forward primers for TCR Vbeta segments and 13 reverse primers for TCR Jbeta segments. A multiplex PCR assay on genomic DNA amplified the CDR3 region of rearranged TCR beta genes. The amplified TCR beta libraries were sequenced on the Illumina HiSeq System as 87-base-pair reads. From the authors' description of their analysis: In a later analysis, tens of millions of unique TCR beta chains were counted across the roughly 610 repertoires, and roughly 11 million of these chains were shared by at least two donors. To remove PCR and sequencing errors, raw reads were error-corrected and collapsed into unique sequences using a nearest-neighbor algorithm that merged closely related sequences. Alignment of CDR3 sequences to IMGT reference sequences was used to assign V, D and J gene segments. For a sequence to be retained, a match of at least six nucleotides to both a V gene segment and a J gene segment was required. A rearrangement was called productive if the CDR3 had no stop codons and remained in frame with V and J, and every other rearrangement was called non-productive. CDR3 was defined by IMGT convention, running from the second conserved V-encoded cysteine to the conserved J-encoded phenylalanine. Sequences without an unambiguous match to a single V gene segment were excluded from the earlier analysis of almost 600 of the donors. An earlier analysis of several hundred of the donors classified V segments as functional when productive rearrangements were above 56.7% and as segregating when the standard deviation between donors was above 5%. To diagnose cytomegalovirus status from the catalog of TCR beta chain sequences, a statistical classification framework was built. V and J gene assignment, in a later analysis, came from comparing TCR nucleotide sequences with IMGT/GENE-DB human TR gene sequences. In a later analysis, CDR3 sequences and most-parsimonious VDJ recombination scenarios were assigned using the TCRdist pipeline. In a later analysis, every TCR beta chain was defined by the combination of its CDR3 amino acid sequence and its V-gene family, and reads without a unique V-gene family were dropped. As a way to deal with suspected cross-contamination and a sequencing artifact, a later analysis dropped 500 to 700 nucleotide sequences that were highly shared and had low generation probability. In a later analysis, a clonal expansion index was calculated for each public chain from normalized within-repertoire ranks of inferred template counts. In a later analysis, generation probabilities were computed with a VDJ recombination model fitted to out-of-frame rearrangements, and the resulting probabilities were checked against IGoR. A later analysis scored TCR-TCR, TCR-HLA and TCR-CMV co-occurrence with hypergeometric tests, applying a repertoire-size bias correction to TCR pairs. To estimate false discovery rates, a later analysis permuted the HLA or CMV assignments 20 times. In a later analysis, co-occurring TCRs were grouped using DBSCAN, and TCRdist sequence similarity was added for clustering within HLA-allele-positive subsets. Repertoires with fewer than 30,000 or more than 120,000 public chains were left out of co-occurrence clustering, as were roughly five repertoires with anomalous nucleotide sharing. TCRdb retrieved this table from immuneACCESS and kept in-frame rearrangements only. Not all clones are present; in checked studies, unresolved V genes account for under half, and no reason is known for the remainder. V and J calls and clone size come straight from that table; D and trimming were deduced from the DNA. This sample has 110,000 or so clones in its table, and approximately 74% of those were observed once. The ten largest clones represent about 9.9% of the sample.

This clone was picked up a small number of times. What antigen it recognizes has not been identified. No base qualities exist here, and no much larger clone lies one base off it. Sequencing was done on a sample of PBMCs. The receptor was isolated from a woman aged 50 to 65 in good health and CMV-seropositive.

The DNA sequence is as follows: TGTGCCTGGAGTGAGCGGGGGAATACTAATGAAAAACTGTTTTTT. This is translated as CAWSERGNTNEKLFF. The chain employs TRBV30 and TRBJ1-4, with TRBD1 tentatively as D gene (5 bases match). The germline V gene (reference sequence) provides CDR1 GTSNPN and CDR2 SVGIG. Measured from the cysteine to the phenylalanine, the CDR3 is 15 residues long. Only CDR3 DNA remains: 45 bases, in frame from the first base. V is pared back by 1 base and J by 2 bases, with 11 bases lying between the germline termini.